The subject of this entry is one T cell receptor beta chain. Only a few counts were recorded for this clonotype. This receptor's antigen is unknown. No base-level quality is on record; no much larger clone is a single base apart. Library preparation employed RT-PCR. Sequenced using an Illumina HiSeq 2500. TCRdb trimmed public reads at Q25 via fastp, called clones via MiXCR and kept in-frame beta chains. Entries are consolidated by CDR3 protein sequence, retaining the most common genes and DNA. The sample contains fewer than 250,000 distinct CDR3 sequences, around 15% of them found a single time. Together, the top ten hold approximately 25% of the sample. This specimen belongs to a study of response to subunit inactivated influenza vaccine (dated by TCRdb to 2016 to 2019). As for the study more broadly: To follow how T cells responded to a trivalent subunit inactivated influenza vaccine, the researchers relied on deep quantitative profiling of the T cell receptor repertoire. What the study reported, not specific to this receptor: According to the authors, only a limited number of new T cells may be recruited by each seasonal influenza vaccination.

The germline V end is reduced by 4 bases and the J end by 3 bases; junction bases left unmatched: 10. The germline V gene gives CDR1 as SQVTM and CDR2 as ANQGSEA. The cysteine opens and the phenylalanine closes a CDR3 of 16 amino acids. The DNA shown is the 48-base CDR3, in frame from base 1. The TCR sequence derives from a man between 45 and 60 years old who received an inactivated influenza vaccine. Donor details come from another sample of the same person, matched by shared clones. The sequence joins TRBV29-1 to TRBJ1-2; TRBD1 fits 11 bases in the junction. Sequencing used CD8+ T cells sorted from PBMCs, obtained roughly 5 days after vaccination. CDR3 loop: CSVAGQGGPFHYGYTF. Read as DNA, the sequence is TGCAGCGTTGCGGGACAGGGGGGACCTTTCCACTATGGCTACACCTTC.